The 13 T cell receptor beta chains listed next were all sequenced from one sample in a study of tumor-infiltrating lymphocytes in primary liver carcinoma. Without any cell sorting, about 20-32 mg of bulk tissue yielded co-extracted RNA and DNA. The authors made TCR beta cDNA from 500 ng total RNA with a constant-region primer. Libraries covering TCR beta were generated through three nested multiplex PCR rounds (using a slightly modified ARM-PCR). Running around 9 cycles apiece, the first two PCR rounds relied on TRBV1-TRBV30 forward primers together with a C-beta reverse primer. TCRdb reprocessed the multiplex PCR reads via MiXCR and lists one record per CDR3 protein. The sample holds some 120,000 distinct CDR3 sequences, around 60% seen once. The sequencing sample was made of liver tumor tissue from sampling region 3. The subset is: tumor region T3, left-lateral pole. These receptors originate from a woman aged 55-69 years with primary liver carcinoma and hepatitis B virus infection.

Points on this clonotype: One junction end disagrees with the germline gene, perhaps due to a read error. V is TRBV2 and J is TRBJ2-2, with D maybe TRBD2 (6 bases). This CDR3 is built from 15 residues. Germline-derived CDR1 and CDR2 are SNHLY and FYNNEI. The CDR3 sequence: CASSEHHLNGGELSF. CDR3 sequence (DNA): TGTGCCAGCAGTGAACACCACCTCAATGGCGGGGAGCTGTCTTTT.

This clonotype occurred many times. J is TRBJ2-7 and V is TRBV6-4, with D possibly TRBD1 on 6 matching bases. The CDR3 has 16 residues. The germline V and J ends were trimmed by 0 bases and 5 bases, with 17 bases remaining between them. Per germline, CDR1 MRHNA and CDR2 SNTAGT. The CDR3 region is CASSDSDGQLGDEQYF. The CDR3 DNA reads as TGTGCCAGCAGTGACTCGGACGGACAGCTCGGGGACGAGCAGTACTTC.

This clonotype was seen just once. This may come from a read error, since a much larger clone is one base off. The CDR3 does not close with the conserved phenylalanine or tryptophan, likely indicating a read error. The rearrangement links TRBV5-5 to TRBJ1-5, with TRBD1 identical over 7 bases. This CDR3 has 18 residues. Per the germline V gene, CDR1 is SGHKS and CDR2 is YYEKEE (reference sequence). V lost 4 bases, J lost 3 bases, and 16 bases stayed unmatched. For the CDR3, the DNA is TGTGCCAGCAGCCCTCGTGCCGGACAGGCGATTACCAATCAGCCCCAGCATTCT. As protein: CASSPRAGQAITNQPQHS.

Details on this clonotype: One end of the junction fails to match germline, which may point to a read error. The chain links TRBV12-3 or TRBV12-4 to TRBJ2-5; D is possibly TRBD2 (5 bases). CDR3 length: 12 residues. The CDR3 DNA sequence: TGCGCCAGCAGTCTAGAGGTGGAGGCCCAGTACTTC. Residues: CASSLEVEAQYF.

The rearrangement links TRBV19 to TRBJ2-1; TRBD2 matches 10 bases. Germline loops: CDR1 LNHDA, CDR2 SQIVND (reference sequence). Trimming removed 6 bases from V and 8 bases from J; junction bases left unmatched: 4. The CDR3 contains 13 residues. Written as DNA, the CDR3 is TGTGCCAGTAGGGAGCGGGAGGGCCATGAGCAGTTCTTC. It codes for CASREREGHEQFF.

This clonotype was seen many times. The chain combines TRBV29-1 with TRBJ2-5; D is undetermined. The CDR3 is made up of 11 amino acids. With 5 bases removed from V and 2 bases from J, the gap between germline ends came to 6 bases. Germline V gene lookup returns CDR1 SQVTM and CDR2 ANQGSEA. CDR3 coding DNA: TGCAGCGTTAACTATCAAGAGACCCAGTACTTC. This sequence encodes CSVNYQETQYF. The variable domain in full, with the rest retrieved from reference TRBV29-1 and TRBJ2-5, is SAVISQKPSRDICQRGTSLTIQCQVDSQVTMMFWYRQQPGQSLTLIATANQGSEATYESGFVIDKFPISRPNLTFSTLTVSNMSPEDSSIYLCSVNYQETQYFGPGTRLLVL.

This clonotype was recorded at least ten times. V is TRBV29-1 and J is TRBJ2-3, with a possible D match to TRBD2 (6 bases). The CDR3 covers 15 residues. From germline, CDR1 is SQVTM and CDR2 ANQGSEA. The germline V and J ends were trimmed by 5 bases and 0 bases, with 15 bases remaining between them. The CDR3: CSVYTGTGSTDTQYF. The DNA for the CDR3 is TGCAGCGTTTACACCGGGACTGGGAGCACAGATACGCAGTATTTT.

The V gene is TRBV6-1, the J gene TRBJ2-7; perhaps TRBD1 as D (6 bases). The CDR3 runs 15 residues. V was clipped by 3 bases and J by 1 base, with 13 bases between them. Germline V gives CDR1 MNHNS, CDR2 SASEGT. Here the CDR3 reads CASSDETGTSYEQYF. The CDR3 coding sequence is TGTGCCAGCAGTGATGAGACCGGGACATCCTACGAGCAGTACTTC.

The V and J genes are TRBV11-2 and TRBJ1-2; no firm D call. Looked up from germline, CDR1 is SGHAT and CDR2 is FQNNGV. The CDR3 length is 12 residues. Here the CDR3 DNA reads TGTACTAGCAGCCTAGGCAGCGTGGGCTACACCTTC. Translated: CTSSLGSVGYTF.

A word on this clonotype: The junction differs from germline at one of its ends, possibly a read error. The CDR3 DNA follows: TGTGCCGGCAGTTTCGAGGGGGGAAACACTGAAGCTTTCTTT. This codes for CAGSFEGGNTEAFF. This chain joins TRBV12-3 or TRBV12-4 and TRBJ1-1; TRBD1 is a possible D gene (6 bases). This CDR3 comprises 14 residues.

On this clonotype: One end of the junction fails to match germline, which may point to a read error. This sequence joins TRBV29-1 and TRBJ2-2; 11 nucleotides agree with TRBD2. Germline CDR1 is SQVTM and CDR2 is ANQGSEA. There are 14 residues in the CDR3. CDR3 sequence reads: CSIGTSGNTGVLFF. CDR3 DNA: TGCAGCATTGGGACTAGCGGTAACACCGGGGTGCTGTTTTTT.

This clonotype came up many times. The gene calls are TRBV10-3 and TRBJ2-1; 15 positions match TRBD2. CDR1 and CDR2 from the germline V gene are ENHRY and SYGVKD. V gave up 9 bases and J gave up 5 bases; unmatched junction bases: 2. The CDR3 consists of 14 residues. The chain's CDR3 is CAIGLAGGHNEQFF. CDR3 DNA sequence: TGTGCCATTGGACTAGCGGGAGGGCACAATGAGCAGTTCTTC.

Note on this clonotype: An end of the junction does not agree with germline; a read error may underlie this. V is TRBV12-3 or TRBV12-4 and J is TRBJ2-1; perhaps TRBD1 as D (6 bases). CDR3 length: 13 amino acids. The DNA for the CDR3 is TGTGCCAGCACTCAGACAGGCTACAATGAGCATTTCTTC. The encoded protein is CASTQTGYNEHFF.